A single sample is the source of the 4 T cell receptor beta chains below, sequenced in a study of blood T cell repertoires in COVID-19. Assay: immunoSEQ multiplex PCR; the TCRdb copy retains only in-frame clones and omits some. The repertoire consists of 300,000 to 400,000 clones, with roughly 90% occurring once and the leading ten covering more than 5.5%. Sequencing used peripheral blood. These TCRs come from a woman aged 70-85 years with COVID-19, enrolled during active disease.

This chain joins TRBV9 and TRBJ2-7; perhaps TRBD2 as D (7 bases). CDR1 is SGDLS and CDR2 is YYNGEE in the germline V gene. Trimming removed 0 bases at V and 4 bases at J, with 14 bases between. This CDR3 is built from 15 residues. CDR3 bases: TGTGCCAGCAGCGTAGGGGAGGGGGTAACATACGAGCAGTACTTC. Residues: CASSVGEGVTYEQYF.

The chain's CDR3 is CATGGAGAFF. The CDR3 DNA sequence: TGTGCCACCGGGGGGGCGGGGGCTTTCTTT. The chain has TRBV15 and TRBJ1-1, with D perhaps TRBD1 (6 bases). The germline gives CDR1 LNHNV, CDR2 YYDKDF (reference sequence). The length of the CDR3 is 10 residues. Trimming removed 8 bases from V and 11 bases from J, with 12 bases in between.

J is TRBJ1-1 and V is TRBV29-1; possibly TRBD1 for D (5 bases). This CDR3 has 12 amino acids. Trimming pared 4 bases from V and 5 bases from J, leaving 11 bases between. In germline, CDR1 is SQVTM, CDR2 ANQGSEA. CDR3 DNA: TGCAGCGTTGCCCGGGGGGAAACTGAAGCTTTCTTT. Its protein is CSVARGETEAFF.

The table lists this clone with a few counts. CDR3 sequence reads: CASSLGERGPYGYTF. For the CDR3, the DNA is TGTGCCAGCAGCTTGGGGGAGCGGGGACCCTATGGCTACACCTTC. The chain is built from TRBV5-4 and TRBJ1-2; perhaps TRBD1 as D (5 bases). Germline CDR1 reads SGHNT; CDR2 reads YYREEE (reference sequence). V lost 0 bases, J lost 4 bases, and 13 bases lay in between. CDR3 length: 15 amino acids.